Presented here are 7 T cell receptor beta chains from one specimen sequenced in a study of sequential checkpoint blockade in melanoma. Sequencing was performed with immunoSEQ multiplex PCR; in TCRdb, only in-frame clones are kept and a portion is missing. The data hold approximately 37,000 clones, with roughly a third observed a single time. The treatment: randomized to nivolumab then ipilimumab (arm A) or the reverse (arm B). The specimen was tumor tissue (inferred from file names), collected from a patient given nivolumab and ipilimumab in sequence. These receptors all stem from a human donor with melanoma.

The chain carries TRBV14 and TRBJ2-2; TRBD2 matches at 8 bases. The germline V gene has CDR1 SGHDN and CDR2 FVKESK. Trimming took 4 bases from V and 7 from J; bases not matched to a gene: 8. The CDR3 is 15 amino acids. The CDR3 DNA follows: TGTGCCAGCAGCCCCCAAGCGGGAGCCAACGGGGAGCTGTTTTTT. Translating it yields CASSPQAGANGELFF.

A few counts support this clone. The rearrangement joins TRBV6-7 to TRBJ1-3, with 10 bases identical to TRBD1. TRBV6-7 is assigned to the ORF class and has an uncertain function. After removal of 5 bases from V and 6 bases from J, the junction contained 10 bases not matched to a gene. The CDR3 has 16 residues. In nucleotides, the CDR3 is TGTGCCAGCAGTGAACAGACCGGGACAGGGGTAAACACCATATATTTT. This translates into CASSEQTGTGVNTIYF.

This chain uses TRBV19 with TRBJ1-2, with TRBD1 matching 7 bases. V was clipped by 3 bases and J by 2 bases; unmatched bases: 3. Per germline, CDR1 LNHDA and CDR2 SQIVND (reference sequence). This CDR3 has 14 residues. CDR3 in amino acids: CASSMSTGNYGYTF. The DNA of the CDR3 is TGTGCCAGTAGTATGTCGACAGGGAACTATGGCTACACCTTC.

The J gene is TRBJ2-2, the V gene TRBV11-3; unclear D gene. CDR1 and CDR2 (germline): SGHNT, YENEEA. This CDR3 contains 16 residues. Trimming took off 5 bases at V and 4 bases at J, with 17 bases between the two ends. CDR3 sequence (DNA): TGTGCCAGCAGCCCATTTAGGCAATTCAGCACCGGGGAGCTGTTTTTT. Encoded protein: CASSPFRQFSTGELFF.

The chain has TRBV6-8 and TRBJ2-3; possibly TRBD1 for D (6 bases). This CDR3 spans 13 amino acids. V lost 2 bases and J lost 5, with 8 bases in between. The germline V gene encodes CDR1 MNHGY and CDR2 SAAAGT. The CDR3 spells CASSYVGGDTQYF. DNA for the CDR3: TGTGCCAGCAGTTACGTAGGGGGAGATACGCAGTATTTT.

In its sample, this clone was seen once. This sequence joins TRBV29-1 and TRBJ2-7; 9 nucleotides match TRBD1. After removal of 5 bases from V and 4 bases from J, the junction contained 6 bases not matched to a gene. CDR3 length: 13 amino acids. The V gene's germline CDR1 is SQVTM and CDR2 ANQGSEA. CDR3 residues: CSVSRDRAYEQYF. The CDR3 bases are TGCAGCGTTAGCCGGGACAGGGCGTACGAGCAGTACTTC.

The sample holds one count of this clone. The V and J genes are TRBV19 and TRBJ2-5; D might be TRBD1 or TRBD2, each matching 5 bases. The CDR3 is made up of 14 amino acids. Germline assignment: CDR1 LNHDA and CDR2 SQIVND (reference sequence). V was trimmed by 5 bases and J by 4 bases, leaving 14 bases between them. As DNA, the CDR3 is TGTGCCAGTAGTTTGGGCAGGGCGGGAGAGACCCAGTACTTC. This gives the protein CASSLGRAGETQYF.